This TCR beta chain came from a study of cytomegalovirus exposure and HLA in healthy donors. The CDR3 runs to 14 residues. The V gene's germline CDR1 is LNHDA and CDR2 SQIVND (reference sequence). The V gene lost 7 bases and the J gene lost 4 bases, with 14 bases spanning the gap. Vbeta (60) and Jbeta (13) primers were used in the PCR. Sequencing was performed with immunoSEQ multiplex PCR; in TCRdb, only in-frame clones are kept and a portion is missing. The table includes roughly 71,000 clones, approximately 70% detected once. As regards this clone: Its antigen is undetermined.

General study results and limits: Solely CMV serostatus was available to characterize immune exposure. In a later analysis, a missense DCLRE1C variant was linked to TCR beta V- and J-gene trimming. In an earlier analysis, in roughly 580 donors, most V segments appeared productive either ~90% or ~30% of the time. For most subjects, TCR beta sequences were reported to predict HLA-A and HLA-B alleles with accuracy.

The sequenced material came from PBMCs. This sequence was found in a man aged 35 to 55 in good health and CMV-seropositive. This chain uses TRBV19 with TRBJ1-5; D may be TRBD1 (5 bases). In DNA, the CDR3 is TGTGCCAGTACCCCGGGGGGAGTTAATCAGCCCCAGCATTTT. Protein: CASTPGGVNQPQHF.